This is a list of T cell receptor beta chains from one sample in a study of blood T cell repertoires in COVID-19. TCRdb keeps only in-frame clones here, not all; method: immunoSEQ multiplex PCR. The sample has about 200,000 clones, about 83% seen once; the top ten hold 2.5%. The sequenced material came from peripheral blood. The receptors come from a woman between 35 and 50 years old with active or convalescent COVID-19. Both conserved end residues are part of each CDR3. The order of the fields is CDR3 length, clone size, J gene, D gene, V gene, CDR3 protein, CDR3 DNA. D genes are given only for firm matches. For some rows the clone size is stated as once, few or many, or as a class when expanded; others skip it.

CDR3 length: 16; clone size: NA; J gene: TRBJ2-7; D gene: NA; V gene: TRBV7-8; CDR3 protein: CASSLGVGQSSYEQYF; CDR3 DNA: TGTGCCAGCAGCTTAGGCGTCGGACAGAGCTCCTACGAGCAGTACTTC
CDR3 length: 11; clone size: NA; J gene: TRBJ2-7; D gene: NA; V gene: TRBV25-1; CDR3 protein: CASSLRSEQYF; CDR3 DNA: TGTGCCAGCAGCCTACGTAGCGAGCAGTACTTC
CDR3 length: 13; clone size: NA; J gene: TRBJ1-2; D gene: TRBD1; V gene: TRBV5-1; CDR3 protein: CASSRDSTYGYTF; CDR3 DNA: TGCGCCAGCAGCCGGGACAGTACCTATGGCTACACCTTC
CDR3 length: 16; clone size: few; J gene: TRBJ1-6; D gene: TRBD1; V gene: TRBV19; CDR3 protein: CASNIGDRGLNSPLHF; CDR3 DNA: TGTGCCAGTAACATAGGGGACAGGGGGCTAAATTCACCCCTCCACTTT
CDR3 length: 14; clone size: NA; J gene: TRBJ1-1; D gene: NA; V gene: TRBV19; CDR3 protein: CASSSMDRRDEAFF; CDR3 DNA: TGTGCCAGTAGTAGTATGGACCGACGGGATGAAGCTTTCTTT
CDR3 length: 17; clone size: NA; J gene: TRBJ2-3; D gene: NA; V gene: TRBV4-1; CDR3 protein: CASSQGSNTRMFHTQYF; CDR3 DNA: TGCGCCAGCAGCCAAGGCAGTAACACGCGGATGTTTCATACGCAGTATTTT
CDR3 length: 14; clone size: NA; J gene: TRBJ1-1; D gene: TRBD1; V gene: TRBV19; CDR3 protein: CASETGLGNTEAFF; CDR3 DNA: TGTGCCAGTGAGACAGGGTTGGGAAACACTGAAGCTTTCTTT
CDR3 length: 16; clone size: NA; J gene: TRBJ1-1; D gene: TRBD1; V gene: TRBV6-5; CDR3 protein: CASNYDRANWRTEAFF; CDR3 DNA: TGTGCCAGCAATTACGACAGGGCCAATTGGAGAACTGAAGCTTTCTTT
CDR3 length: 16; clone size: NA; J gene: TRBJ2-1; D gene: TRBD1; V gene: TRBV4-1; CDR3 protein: CASSLFRDRDYNEQFF; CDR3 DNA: TGCGCCAGCAGCCTATTCCGGGACAGGGACTACAATGAGCAGTTCTTC
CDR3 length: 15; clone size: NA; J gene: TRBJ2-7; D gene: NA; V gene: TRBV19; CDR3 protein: CASSIRFAGPYEQYF; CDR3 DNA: TGTGCCAGTAGTATTCGTTTTGCCGGTCCCTACGAGCAGTACTTC